One sample yielded the 3 T cell receptor beta chains listed below, sequenced in a study of response to subunit inactivated influenza vaccine. From the RT-PCR reads, TCRdb called clonotypes with MiXCR, one entry per CDR3 protein. Of fewer than 750,000 distinct CDR3 sequences in the sample, roughly 15% were seen once. Source: PBMCs from blood, taken approximately 12 days after vaccination. Every receptor here comes from a man aged 50 to 60 who received an inactivated influenza vaccine.

In its sample, this clonotype was seen a few times. The chain has TRBV29-1 and TRBJ2-7, with 15 bases lining up with TRBD2. The trim removed 2 bases at V and 2 bases at J, leaving 7 bases unmatched. The CDR3 consists of 17 residues. Germline V lookup: CDR1 SQVTM, CDR2 ANQGSEA. The CDR3 bases are TGCAGCGTTGAAAATCCGGGACTAGCGGGAGGCCCCTACGAGCAGTACTTC. As protein: CSVENPGLAGGPYEQYF.

This clonotype occurred a few times. The V gene is TRBV20-1, the J gene TRBJ2-1; TRBD2 aligns across 8 bases. V lost 4 bases and J lost 2; bases outside the gene matches: 4. The CDR3 contains 14 residues. Germline CDR1 reads DFQATT; CDR2 reads SNEGSKA (reference sequence). The CDR3 loop is CSATLGLAYNEQFF. Written as DNA, the CDR3 is TGCAGTGCTACTCTGGGACTAGCCTACAATGAGCAGTTCTTC.

CDR3 residues: CASSLGREGPMGTQYF. CDR3 nucleotides: TGTGCCAGCAGCTTAGGGCGGGAGGGCCCCATGGGGACCCAGTACTTC. The chain carries TRBV7-8 and TRBJ2-5; TRBD2 aligns across 9 bases. There are 16 residues in the CDR3. The J segment lost 7 bases and the V segment lost 1 base, leaving 10 bases of the junction unmatched. CDR1 SGHVS and CDR2 FQNEAQ come from the germline V gene.